The clone carrying this TCR beta chain occurred many times. The antigen remains undetermined. Unique molecular identifiers were built into the TCR beta cDNA libraries. Starting from around 1 to 10 million T cells, the study yielded roughly 0.5 million cDNA molecules. One entry per CDR3 protein results from TCRdb running MiXCR on the PCR reads. The repertoire holds a few hundred thousand distinct CDR3 sequences, with 36% as singletons. The sample is drawn from a study of post-analysis software for immune sequencing data. Overall study context: Several disease courses (relapsing-remitting, secondary progressive and progressive-relapsing) of multiple sclerosis were included. Overall study results and limits: The five TRBV segments detected at higher frequency in patients than in controls included TRBV5-6, TRBV5-1 and TRBV20-1. Controls showed significantly higher normalized Chao1 diversity than did multiple sclerosis patients.

Germline loops: CDR1 DFQATT, CDR2 SNEGSKA (reference sequence). J gave up 0 bases and V 3 bases, and 3 bases lay outside the gene matches. This CDR3 has 14 amino acids. This sequence was found in a girl aged 5-17 years with multiple sclerosis. The chain recombines TRBV20-1 with TRBJ2-3; TRBD2 aligns across 7 bases. What was sequenced was blood. The CDR3 reads CSASGGSSTDTQYF. The CDR3 DNA sequence: TGCAGTGCTAGCGGGGGGTCTAGCACAGATACGCAGTATTTT.